Below are 10 T cell receptor beta chains sequenced from a single sample in a study of blood T cell repertoires in COVID-19. Clones were sequenced by immunoSEQ multiplex PCR, and TCRdb holds only the in-frame ones, with some missing. Altogether some 150,000 clones are present, approximately 85% being singletons, with the ten largest covering approximately 1.1%. Sequences were obtained from peripheral blood. The source of these receptors is a man between 60 and 70 years old who had recovered from COVID-19.

The chain has TRBV5-1 and TRBJ1-1, with 10 bases that match TRBD1. The CDR3 is 18 amino acids. Germline values: CDR1 SGHRS, CDR2 YFSETQ. V lost 0 bases to trimming and J lost 4 bases; unmatched junction nucleotides: 12. The CDR3 nucleotides are TGCGCCAGCAGCTTGGAGGGACAGGGGCCGCCGGTGGCCACTGAAGCTTTCTTT. It yields the protein CASSLEGQGPPVATEAFF.

This rearrangement joins TRBV19 to TRBJ1-1; TRBD1 is a possible D gene (6 bases). This CDR3 is 15 amino acids long. Germline assignment: CDR1 LNHDA and CDR2 SQIVND (reference sequence). The ends were cut back, 3 bases at V and 7 bases at J, with 18 bases in the middle. CDR3 bases: TGTGCCAGTAGTATTGCCGCCCGGACAGCGAATGAAGCTTTCTTT. It is translated as CASSIAARTANEAFF.

This chain joins TRBV19 and TRBJ2-3; no firm D call. Trimming removed 1 base at V and 7 bases at J, with 3 bases between. The germline gives CDR1 LNHDA, CDR2 SQIVND (reference sequence). This CDR3 comprises 11 residues. Here the CDR3 reads CASSIVNTQYF. The CDR3 DNA reads as TGTGCCAGTAGTATAGTAAATACGCAGTATTTT. Using reference TRBV19 and TRBJ2-3 for the parts outside the CDR3, the full variable domain is DGGITQSPKYLFRKEGQNVTLSCEQNLNHDAMYWYRQDPGQGLRLIYYSQIVNDFQKGDIAEGYSVSREKKESFPLTVTSAQKNPTAFYLCASSIVNTQYFGPGTRLTVL.

The chain is built from TRBV6-1 and TRBJ1-2, with D tentatively TRBD1 (5 bases). Germline V gives CDR1 MNHNS, CDR2 SASEGT. Trimming took off 5 bases at V and 5 bases at J, with 21 bases between the two ends. This CDR3 region has 16 residues. The CDR3 region has the DNA TGTGCCAGCAGTAAAGTCTTGGGGGGTGTGGGTTATGGCTACACCTTC. It codes for CASSKVLGGVGYGYTF.

This clone was observed a single time. The V and J genes are TRBV9 and TRBJ1-2; 10 bases fit TRBD1. After removal of 4 bases from V and 3 bases from J, the junction contained 3 bases not matched to a gene. Germline CDR1 reads SGDLS; CDR2 reads YYNGEE. The CDR3 totals 14 residues. CDR3 in DNA: TGTGCCAGCAGCTTCGGACAGGGGGACTATGGCTACACCTTC. This gives the protein CASSFGQGDYGYTF. Drawing the rest from reference TRBV9 and TRBJ1-2, the complete variable domain is DSGVTQTPKHLITATGQRVTLRCSPRSGDLSVYWYQQSLDQGLQFLIQYYNGEERAKGNILERFSAQQFPDLHSELNLSSLELGDSALYFCASSFGQGDYGYTFGSGTRLTVV.

The rearrangement links TRBV4-3 to TRBJ2-7; 8 bases map to TRBD2. Germline-derived CDR1 and CDR2 are LGHNA and YSLEER. This CDR3 is built from 17 residues. Unmatched junction bases numbered 11, after V lost 4 bases and J lost 0 bases. This CDR3 reads CASSPNGPGGGSYEQYF. The CDR3 DNA is TGCGCCAGCAGCCCGAACGGCCCGGGGGGGGGCTCCTACGAGCAGTACTTC.

V is TRBV24-1 and J is TRBJ1-6; D uncertain. Trimming shortened V by 5 bases and J by 0 bases, and 7 bases separated the two germline ends. The CDR3 extends over 15 amino acids. Germline lookup yields CDR1 KGHDR and CDR2 SFDVKD. In DNA form, the CDR3 reads TGTGCCACCAGTGCGGGGAGCTCCTATAATTCACCCCTCCACTTT. Protein sequence: CATSAGSSYNSPLHF.

The gene calls are TRBV9 and TRBJ2-2, with 7 bases that match TRBD2. The length of the CDR3 is 14 residues. V lost 4 bases, J lost 7 bases, and 7 bases stayed unmatched. CDR1 and CDR2 (germline): SGDLS, YYNGEE. CDR3 sequence: CASSPGTINGELFF. CDR3 nucleotide sequence: TGTGCCAGCAGCCCAGGGACTATCAACGGGGAGCTGTTTTTT.

The chain recombines TRBV29-1 with TRBJ1-2; the D is unclear. CDR1 SQVTM and CDR2 ANQGSEA come from the germline V gene. The germline V and J ends were trimmed by 5 bases and 4 bases, with 17 bases remaining between them. CDR3 size: 14 residues. The CDR3 loop is CSVQEVPEFYGYTF. The DNA for the CDR3 is TGCAGCGTTCAGGAGGTCCCCGAGTTCTATGGCTACACCTTC.

Notes on this clone: Germline is not matched at one junction end, which may reflect a read error. The rearrangement links TRBV19 to TRBJ2-2, with TRBD1 identical over 8 bases. This CDR3 has 14 amino acids. Germline CDR1 reads LNHDA; CDR2 reads SQIVND (reference sequence). The CDR3 reads CAGPSRPGGRGAVF. CDR3 bases: TGTGCCGGCCCGTCCCGGCCAGGGGGCCGGGGAGCTGTTTTT.